This TCR beta chain was observed in a study of shared clonotypes between healthy human individuals. Regarding the study as a whole: Relative to their counterparts shared across all four donors, non-shared clonotypes exhibited diminished generation probabilities. In a few donors, around 4.8% of naive CD4 clonotypes appeared in common.

Germline CDR1 reads MNHNS; CDR2 reads SASEGT. The CDR3 length is 14 residues. V was cut by 0 bases and J by 4 bases, with 9 bases left in between. Notes on this clone: The antigen is not known. Other DNA variants within this sample encode the same CDR3.

Sequenced by immunoSEQ multiplex PCR; TCRdb stores in-frame clones only, minus some. This table holds roughly 2.6 million clones, 85% to 95% found once. The chain is built from TRBV6-1 and TRBJ1-2, with a possible D match to TRBD1 (5 bases). The sequencing input was naive CD4+ T cells sorted from blood. Subset indicated: CD45RA+ positively selected. This clonotype was sampled from a man between 18 and 35 years old in good health. This CDR3 reads CASSEAAGPYGYTF. For the CDR3, the DNA is TGTGCCAGCAGTGAAGCTGCAGGGCCCTATGGCTACACCTTC.